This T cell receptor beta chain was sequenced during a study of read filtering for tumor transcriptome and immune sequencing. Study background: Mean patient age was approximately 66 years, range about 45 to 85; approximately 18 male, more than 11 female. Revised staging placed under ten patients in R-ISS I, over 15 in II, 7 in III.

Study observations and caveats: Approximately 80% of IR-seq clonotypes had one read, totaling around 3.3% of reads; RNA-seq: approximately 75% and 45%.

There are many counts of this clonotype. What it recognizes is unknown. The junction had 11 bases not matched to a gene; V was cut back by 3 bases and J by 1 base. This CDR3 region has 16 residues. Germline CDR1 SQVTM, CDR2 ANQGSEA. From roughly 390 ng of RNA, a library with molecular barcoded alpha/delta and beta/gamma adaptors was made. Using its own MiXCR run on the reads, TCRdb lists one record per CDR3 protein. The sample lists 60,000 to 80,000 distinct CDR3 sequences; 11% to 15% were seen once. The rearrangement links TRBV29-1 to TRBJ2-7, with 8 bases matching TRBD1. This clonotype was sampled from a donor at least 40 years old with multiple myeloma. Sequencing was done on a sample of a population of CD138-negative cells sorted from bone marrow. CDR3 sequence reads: CSVDKDSGGTSYEQYF. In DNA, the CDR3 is TGCAGCGTTGATAAAGACTCAGGGGGCACGTCCTACGAGCAGTACTTC.